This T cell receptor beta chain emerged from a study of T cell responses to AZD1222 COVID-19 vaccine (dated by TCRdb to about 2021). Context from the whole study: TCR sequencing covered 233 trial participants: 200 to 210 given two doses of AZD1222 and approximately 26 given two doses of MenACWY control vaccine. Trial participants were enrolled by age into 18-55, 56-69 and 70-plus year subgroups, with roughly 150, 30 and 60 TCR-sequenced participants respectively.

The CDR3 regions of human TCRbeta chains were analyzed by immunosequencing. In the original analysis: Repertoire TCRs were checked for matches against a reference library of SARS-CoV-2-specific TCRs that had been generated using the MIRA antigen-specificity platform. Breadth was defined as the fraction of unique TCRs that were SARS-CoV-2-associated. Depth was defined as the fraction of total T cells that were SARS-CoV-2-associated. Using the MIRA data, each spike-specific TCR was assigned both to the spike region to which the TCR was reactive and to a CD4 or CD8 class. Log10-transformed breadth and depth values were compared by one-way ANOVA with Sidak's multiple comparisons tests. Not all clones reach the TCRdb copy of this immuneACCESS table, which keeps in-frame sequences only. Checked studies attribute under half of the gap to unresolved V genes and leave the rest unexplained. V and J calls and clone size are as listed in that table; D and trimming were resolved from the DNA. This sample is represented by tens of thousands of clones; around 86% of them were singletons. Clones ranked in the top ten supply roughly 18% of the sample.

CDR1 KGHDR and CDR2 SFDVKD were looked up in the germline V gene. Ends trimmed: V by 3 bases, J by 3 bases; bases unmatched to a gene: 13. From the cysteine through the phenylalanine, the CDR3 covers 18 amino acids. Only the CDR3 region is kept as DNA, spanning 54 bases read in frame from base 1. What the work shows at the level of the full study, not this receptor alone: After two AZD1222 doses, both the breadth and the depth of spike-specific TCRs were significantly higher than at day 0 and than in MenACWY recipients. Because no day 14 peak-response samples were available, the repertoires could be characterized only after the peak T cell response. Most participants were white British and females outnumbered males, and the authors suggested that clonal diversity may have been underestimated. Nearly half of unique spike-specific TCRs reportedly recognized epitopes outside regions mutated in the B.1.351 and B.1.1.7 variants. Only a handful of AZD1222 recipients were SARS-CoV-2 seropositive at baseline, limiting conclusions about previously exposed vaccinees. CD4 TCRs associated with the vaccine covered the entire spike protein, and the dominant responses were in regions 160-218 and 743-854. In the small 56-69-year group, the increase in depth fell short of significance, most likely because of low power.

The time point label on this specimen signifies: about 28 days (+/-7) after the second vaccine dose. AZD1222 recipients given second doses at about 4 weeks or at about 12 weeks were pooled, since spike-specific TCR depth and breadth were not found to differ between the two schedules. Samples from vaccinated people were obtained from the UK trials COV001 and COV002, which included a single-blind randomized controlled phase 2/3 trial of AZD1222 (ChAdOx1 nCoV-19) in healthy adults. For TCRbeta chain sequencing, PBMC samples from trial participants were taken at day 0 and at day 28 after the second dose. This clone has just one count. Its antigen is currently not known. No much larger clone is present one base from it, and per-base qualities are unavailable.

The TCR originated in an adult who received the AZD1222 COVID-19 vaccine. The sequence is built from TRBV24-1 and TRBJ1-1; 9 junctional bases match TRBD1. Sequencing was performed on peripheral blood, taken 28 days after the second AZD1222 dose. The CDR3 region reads CATSDPGQGDDIHTEAFF. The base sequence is TGTGCCACCAGTGATCCGGGACAGGGTGATGATATTCACACTGAAGCTTTCTTT.